The clone carrying this TCR beta chain has a count of ten or more. Its antigen is not known. The CDR3 is made up of 16 amino acids. In germline, CDR1 is LGHDT, CDR2 YNNKEL (reference sequence). J lost 4 bases, V lost 5 bases, and 14 bases had no gene match. Quantitative molecular-barcoded 5'-RACE generated the TCR beta libraries. TCRdb reanalysed the 5' RACE reads using MiXCR and keeps one entry per CDR3 protein. The sample records under 450,000 distinct CDR3 sequences, more than 15% being singletons. This sample is drawn from a study of CD8 T cells in ankylosing spondylitis. Study results and caveats: Disease-associated clones were CD8+ and fairly uncommon in peripheral blood. Enrichment of disease-linked clones was reportedly significant in matched ankylosing spondylitis synovial fluid. Both synovial fluid and blood in reactive arthritis had previously been reported to carry some motif variants. There was a TCR beta motif, made of several highly homologous variants, that appeared characteristic of ankylosing spondylitis blood.

The TCR was taken from a male donor with ankylosing spondylitis. The chain employs TRBV3-1 and TRBJ2-7; 7 bases line up with TRBD1. The sample was blood, either unsorted or a sorted T cell fraction (not recorded which). The CDR3 is CASSSHPTGSVYEQYF. CDR3 nucleotide sequence: TGTGCCAGCAGCTCCCACCCGACAGGGTCGGTGTACGAGCAGTACTTC.